Only a few counts were recorded for the clone carrying this T cell receptor beta chain. The data belong to a study of blood T cell repertoires in COVID-19. Study at large: Samples of COVID-19 (acute and convalescent) were obtained from the United States, Italy and Spain. PBMCs, B-cell-depleted T cells, or T cells provided the cDNA or gDNA that made up the material.

As originally analysed: Estimates of nucleated cell counts were drawn from the amplification of reference gene primers. TCRdb keeps only in-frame clones here, not all; method: immunoSEQ multiplex PCR. The V and J calls and the clone size are those of that table, but D and trimming were determined from the DNA. Counted here are about 140,000 clones, approximately 80% occurring once; the ten biggest clones make up 1.9%. CDR1 is LNHDA and CDR2 is SQIVND in the germline V gene (reference sequence). Unmatched junction bases numbered 7, after V lost 7 bases and J lost 6 bases. The CDR3 sequence is 13 residues long.

V is TRBV19 and J is TRBJ1-2; 8 nucleotides line up with TRBD1. Sample: peripheral blood. The TCR originated in an older woman with acute or convalescent COVID-19. CDR3 residues: CASIGQGANGYTF. The CDR3 DNA follows: TGTGCCAGTATTGGGCAGGGGGCTAATGGCTACACCTTC. Complete variable domain (other parts from reference TRBV19 and TRBJ1-2): DGGITQSPKYLFRKEGQNVTLSCEQNLNHDAMYWYRQDPGQGLRLIYYSQIVNDFQKGDIAEGYSVSREKKESFPLTVTSAQKNPTAFYLCASIGQGANGYTFGSGTRLTVV.